This note documents a single T cell receptor beta chain sequence. This table comes from immunoSEQ multiplex PCR, and its TCRdb copy is limited to in-frame clones, with some not included. The data hold 150,000 or so clones, with around nine tenths observed a single time. The data originate from a study of blood T cell repertoires in COVID-19. Background on the study: Nucleic acid was either cDNA or gDNA, and it came from T cells, B-cell-depleted T cells, or PBMCs.

This CDR3 is 15 amino acids long. Germline CDR1 LNHDA, CDR2 SQIVND (reference sequence). V lost 9 bases and J lost 3; bases outside the gene matches: 7. The receptor comes from a woman in her 70s with COVID-19, enrolled during active disease. Sequencing input: peripheral blood. The chain recombines TRBV19 with TRBJ2-3, with 12 bases that match TRBD2. As DNA, the CDR3 is TGTGCCAGCAGGAGGCTAGCGGGGGGGACAGATACGCAGTATTTT. It yields the protein CASRRLAGGTDTQYF.